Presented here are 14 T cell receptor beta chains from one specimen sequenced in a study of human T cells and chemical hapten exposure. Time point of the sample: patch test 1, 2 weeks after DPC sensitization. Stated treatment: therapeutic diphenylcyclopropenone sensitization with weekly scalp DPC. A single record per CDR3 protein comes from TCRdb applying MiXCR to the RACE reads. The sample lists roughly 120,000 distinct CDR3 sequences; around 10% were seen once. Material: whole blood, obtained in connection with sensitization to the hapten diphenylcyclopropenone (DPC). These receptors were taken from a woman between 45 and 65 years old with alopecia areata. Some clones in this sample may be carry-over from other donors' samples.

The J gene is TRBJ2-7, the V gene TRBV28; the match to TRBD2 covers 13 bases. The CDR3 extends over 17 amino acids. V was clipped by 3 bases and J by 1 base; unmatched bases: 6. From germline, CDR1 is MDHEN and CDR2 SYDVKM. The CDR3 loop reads CASSFPRLAGGSYEQYF. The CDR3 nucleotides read TGTGCCAGCAGTTTCCCACGACTAGCGGGGGGTTCCTACGAGCAGTACTTC.

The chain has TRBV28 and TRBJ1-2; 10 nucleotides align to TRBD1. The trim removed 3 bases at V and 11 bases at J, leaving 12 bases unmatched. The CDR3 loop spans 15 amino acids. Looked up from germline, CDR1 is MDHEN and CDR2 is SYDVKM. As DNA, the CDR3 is TGTGCCAGCAGTTTCGGTGGTTTGACAGGGGGCGCTTACACCTTC. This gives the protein CASSFGGLTGGAYTF.

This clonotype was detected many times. CDR3 residues: CASSLAGVLNQPQHF. The CDR3 nucleotides are TGCGCCAGCAGCTTGGCCGGGGTCTTAAATCAGCCCCAGCATTTT. The chain couples TRBV5-1 to TRBJ1-5; D is unclear. This CDR3 comprises 15 residues. Trimming pared 0 bases from V and 4 bases from J, leaving 11 bases between. Germline CDR1 is SGHRS and CDR2 is YFSETQ.

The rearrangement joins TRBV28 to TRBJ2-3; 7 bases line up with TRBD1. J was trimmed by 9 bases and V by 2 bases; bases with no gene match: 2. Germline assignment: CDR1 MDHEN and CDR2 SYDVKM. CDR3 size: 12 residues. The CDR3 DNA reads TGTGCCAGCAGTTTAGGGACAGTAACGCAGTATTTT. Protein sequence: CASSLGTVTQYF. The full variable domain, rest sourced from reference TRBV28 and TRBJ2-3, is DVKVTQSSRYLVKRTGEKVFLECVQDMDHENMFWYRQDPGLGLRLIYFSYDVKMKEKGDIPEGYSVSREKKERFSLILESASTNQTSMYLCASSLGTVTQYFGPGTRLTVL.

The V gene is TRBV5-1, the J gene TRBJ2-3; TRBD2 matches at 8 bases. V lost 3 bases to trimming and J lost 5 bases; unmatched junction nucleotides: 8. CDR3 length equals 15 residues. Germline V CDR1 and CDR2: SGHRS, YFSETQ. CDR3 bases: TGCGCCAGCAGCTCGCATAGCGGGATGGGAGATACGCAGTATTTT. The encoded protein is CASSSHSGMGDTQYF.

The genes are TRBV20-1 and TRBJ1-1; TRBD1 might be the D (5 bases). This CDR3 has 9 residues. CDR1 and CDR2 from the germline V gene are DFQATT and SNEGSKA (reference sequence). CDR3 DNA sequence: TGCAAGAGGGGCACTGAAGCTTTCTTT. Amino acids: CKRGTEAFF.

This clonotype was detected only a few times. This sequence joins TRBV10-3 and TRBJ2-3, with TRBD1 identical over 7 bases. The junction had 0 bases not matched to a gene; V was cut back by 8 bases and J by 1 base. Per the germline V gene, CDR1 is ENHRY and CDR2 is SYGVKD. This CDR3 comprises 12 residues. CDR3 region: CAIGQGTDTQYF. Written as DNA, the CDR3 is TGTGCCATCGGACAGGGCACAGATACGCAGTATTTT.

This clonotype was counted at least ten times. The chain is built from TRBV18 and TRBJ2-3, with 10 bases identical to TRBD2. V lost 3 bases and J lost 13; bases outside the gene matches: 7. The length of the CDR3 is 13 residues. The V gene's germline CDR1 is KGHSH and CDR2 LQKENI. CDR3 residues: CASSPDSGRIKYF. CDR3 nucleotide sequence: TGTGCCAGCTCACCCGATAGCGGGAGGATAAAGTATTTT.

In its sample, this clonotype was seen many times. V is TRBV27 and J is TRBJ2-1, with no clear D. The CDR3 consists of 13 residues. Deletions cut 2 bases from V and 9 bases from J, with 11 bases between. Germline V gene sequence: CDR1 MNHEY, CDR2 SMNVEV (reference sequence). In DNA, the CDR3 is TGTGCCAGCAGTTTAGAACCCCGGGTTGAGCAGTTCTTC. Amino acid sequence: CASSLEPRVEQFF.

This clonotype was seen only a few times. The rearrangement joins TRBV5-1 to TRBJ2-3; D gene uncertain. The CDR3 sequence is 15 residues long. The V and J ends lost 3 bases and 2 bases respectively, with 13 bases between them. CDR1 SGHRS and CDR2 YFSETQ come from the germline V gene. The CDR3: CASSSKGPTTDTQYF. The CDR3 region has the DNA TGCGCCAGCAGCTCAAAAGGACCGACCACAGATACGCAGTATTTT.

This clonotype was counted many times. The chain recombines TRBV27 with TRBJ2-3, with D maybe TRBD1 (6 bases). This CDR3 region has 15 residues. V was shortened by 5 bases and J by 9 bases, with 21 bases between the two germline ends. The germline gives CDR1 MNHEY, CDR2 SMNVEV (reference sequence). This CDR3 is CASSGPRQDVETQYF. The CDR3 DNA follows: TGTGCCAGCAGTGGCCCACGACAGGACGTGGAGACGCAGTATTTT.

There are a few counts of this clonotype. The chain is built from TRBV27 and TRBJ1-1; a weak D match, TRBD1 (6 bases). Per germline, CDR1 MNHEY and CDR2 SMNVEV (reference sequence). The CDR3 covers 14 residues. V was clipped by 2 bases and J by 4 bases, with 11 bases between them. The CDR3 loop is CASSLGGQFTEAFF. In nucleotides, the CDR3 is TGTGCCAGCAGTTTAGGTGGACAGTTCACTGAAGCTTTCTTT.

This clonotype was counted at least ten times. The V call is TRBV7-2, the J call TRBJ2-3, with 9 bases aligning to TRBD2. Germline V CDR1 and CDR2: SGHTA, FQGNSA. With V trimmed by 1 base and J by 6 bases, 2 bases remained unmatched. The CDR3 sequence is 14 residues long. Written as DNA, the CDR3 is TGTGCCAGCAGCTTAGATAGCGGGAGCGATACGCAGTATTTT. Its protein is CASSLDSGSDTQYF.

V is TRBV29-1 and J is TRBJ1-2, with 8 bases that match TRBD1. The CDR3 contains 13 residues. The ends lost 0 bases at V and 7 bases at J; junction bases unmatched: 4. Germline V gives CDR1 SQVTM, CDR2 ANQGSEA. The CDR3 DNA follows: TGCAGCGTTGAAGACGCAGGGGGCTCTGGCTACACCTTC. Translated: CSVEDAGGSGYTF.